Shown below are 21 T cell receptor beta chains from a single sample sequenced in a study of PD-L1 blockade in urothelial cancer (dated by TCRdb to about 2017). The library came from the immunoSEQ multiplex PCR assay. Sourced from immuneACCESS, this table was stored by TCRdb with only in-frame sequences that have V and J called. A share of the clones is absent; for the studies checked, an unresolved V gene accounts for under half, and the remainder has no known explanation. The sample table contains roughly 21,000 clones; only one count was recorded for roughly 90% of them. Clones ranked in the top ten supply about 16% of the sample. The sample was PBMCs, taken around atezolizumab (anti-PD-L1) treatment. Source of these receptors: a woman aged 55-69 years with urothelial cancer.

The chain is built from TRBV2 and TRBJ2-6; 7 bases agree with TRBD1. Germline assignment: CDR1 SNHLY and CDR2 FYNNEI. Trimming at V came to 7 bases and at J to 2 bases, leaving 5 bases not matched to a gene. The CDR3 has 15 residues. In nucleotides, the CDR3 is TGTGCCAGCAATCCCGACAGGGCTGGGGCCAACGTCCTGACTTTC. The encoded protein is CASNPDRAGANVLTF. Drawing the rest from reference TRBV2 and TRBJ2-6, the complete variable domain is EPEVTQTPSHQVTQMGQEVILRCVPISNHLYFYWYRQILGQKVEFLVSFYNNEISEKSEIFDDQFSVERPDGSNFTLKIRSTKLEDSAMYFCASNPDRAGANVLTFGAGSRLTVL.

The chain recombines TRBV7-9 with TRBJ1-2, with D possibly being TRBD1 (6 bases). The CDR3 has 13 residues. In germline, CDR1 is SEHNR, CDR2 FQNEAQ (reference sequence). V gave up 5 bases and J gave up 4 bases, with 11 bases separating them. CDR3 sequence reads: CASSPGTPYGYTF. The CDR3 DNA is TGTGCCAGCAGCCCCGGGACACCCTATGGCTACACCTTC.

The gene calls are TRBV5-4 and TRBJ1-1; perhaps TRBD1 as D (6 bases). The CDR3 is made up of 13 amino acids. V lost 3 bases and J lost 4, with 10 bases in between. Germline V gene data show CDR1 as SGHNT and CDR2 as YYREEE (reference sequence). CDR3 nucleotides: TGTGCCAGCAGCTCGCAGGGGCCCACTGAAGCTTTCTTT. Its protein product is CASSSQGPTEAFF.

The V and J genes are TRBV10-2 and TRBJ2-2; TRBD1 aligns across 9 bases. Unmatched junction bases numbered 7, after V lost 6 bases and J lost 5 bases. This CDR3 region has 15 residues. Germline V CDR1 and CDR2: WSHSY, SAAADI. CDR3 in DNA: TGCGCCAGCAGCATCGGGACAGGGAGAACCGGGGAGCTGTTTTTT. It codes for CASSIGTGRTGELFF.

The chain has TRBV5-1 and TRBJ2-7; possibly TRBD1 for D (6 bases). Germline CDR1 is SGHRS and CDR2 is YFSETQ. The CDR3 is made up of 15 amino acids. The ends were cut back, 0 bases at V and 4 bases at J, with 14 bases in the middle. CDR3: CASSLAGQGKYEQYF. In DNA, the CDR3 is TGCGCCAGCAGCTTGGCCGGTCAGGGGAAGTACGAGCAGTACTTC.

This chain connects TRBV27 to TRBJ1-1; no clear D gene. The V end was cut by 3 bases, the J end by 2 bases, with 10 bases between. The length of the CDR3 is 14 residues. Germline-derived CDR1 and CDR2 are MNHEY and SMNVEV (reference sequence). The DNA of the CDR3 is TGTGCCAGCAGTTTGAGGGAAAGTAACACTGAAGCTTTCTTT. This translates into CASSLRESNTEAFF.

In nucleotides, the CDR3 is TGCGCCAGCAGCCAAGCCTTCCGGGACAATGAGCAGTTCTTC. It is translated as CASSQAFRDNEQFF. The chain has TRBV4-1 and TRBJ2-1; D remains unclear. From germline, CDR1 is MGHRA and CDR2 YSYEKL. Trimming took 1 base from V and 5 from J, leaving 9 bases between them. The CDR3 is 14 residues long.

The chain couples TRBV10-3 to TRBJ2-3; 8 bases agree with TRBD1. The CDR3 contains 14 residues. Germline V gives CDR1 ENHRY, CDR2 SYGVKD. Trimming took 8 bases from V and 0 from J; bases not matched to a gene: 4. CDR3 sequence (DNA): TGTGCCATCGGGCGGGACAGGAGCACAGATACGCAGTATTTT. Protein sequence: CAIGRDRSTDTQYF.

V is TRBV7-3 and J is TRBJ2-1, with 7 bases identical to TRBD1. Unmatched junction bases numbered 10, after V lost 1 base and J lost 7 bases. This CDR3 is built from 16 residues. The germline V gene has CDR1 SGHTA and CDR2 FQGTGA. CDR3 bases: TGTGCCAGCAGCTTAATCGGCCAGGGGGTCTGGAATGAGCAGTTCTTC. It translates to CASSLIGQGVWNEQFF.

The V and J genes are TRBV2 and TRBJ1-4, with 8 bases identical to TRBD1. Germline V CDR1 and CDR2: SNHLY, FYNNEI. The CDR3 has 16 residues. V lost 3 bases, J lost 3 bases, and 6 bases stayed unmatched. As DNA, the CDR3 is TGTGCCAGCAGTGACCCTCCGACAGGGGCTAATGAAAAACTGTTTTTT. Translated, it gives CASSDPPTGANEKLFF.

In this sample, this clone turned up once. V gene TRBV5-6 combines with J gene TRBJ1-2; 8 positions agree with TRBD1. J gave up 5 bases and V 3 bases, and 3 bases lay outside the gene matches. The CDR3 is made up of 13 amino acids. The V gene's germline CDR1 is SGHDT and CDR2 YYEEEE. The CDR3 region is CASSSDREYGYTF. The CDR3 DNA sequence: TGTGCCAGCAGCTCGGACAGGGAGTATGGCTACACCTTC.

The chain employs TRBV11-3 and TRBJ2-3, with D possibly matching TRBD2 (5 bases). This CDR3 comprises 16 residues. V shed 3 bases and J shed 4 bases, with 17 bases lying between them. Germline CDR1 and CDR2: SGHNT and YENEEA. CDR3 region: CASSFLPSSSADTQYF. DNA for the CDR3: TGTGCCAGCAGCTTTCTTCCTAGCTCGTCCGCAGATACGCAGTATTTT.

The gene calls are TRBV11-3 and TRBJ2-1; possibly TRBD2 for D (6 bases). Trimming cost V 1 base and J 6 bases, with 13 bases left between them. This CDR3 comprises 15 residues. Germline V gives CDR1 SGHNT, CDR2 YENEEA. CDR3 in DNA: TGTGCCAGCAGCTTAGCGGGAGTAGGTGGCAATGAGCAGTTCTTC. Protein: CASSLAGVGGNEQFF.

The V gene is TRBV7-6, the J gene TRBJ2-7; 8 nucleotides line up with TRBD2. The V gene end was trimmed by 2 bases and the J gene end by 4 bases; junction bases not matched to a gene: 7. The germline V gene has CDR1 SGHVS and CDR2 FNYEAQ. The CDR3 is 15 residues long. CDR3 protein: CASSLSGTRAYEQYF. Written as DNA, the CDR3 is TGTGCCAGCAGCTTATCCGGGACTAGGGCTTACGAGCAGTACTTC.

This rearrangement joins TRBV7-9 to TRBJ2-5; 12 nucleotides line up with TRBD2. Unmatched junction bases numbered 4, after V lost 3 bases and J lost 5 bases. Germline V CDR1 and CDR2: SEHNR, FQNEAQ (reference sequence). CDR3 length equals 15 residues. DNA for the CDR3: TGTGCCAGCAGCTTTCTAGCGGGAGGGCTGGAGACCCAGTACTTC. It yields the protein CASSFLAGGLETQYF.

The chain carries TRBV7-8 and TRBJ1-5; no clear D gene. CDR1 SGHVS and CDR2 FQNEAQ come from the germline V gene. CDR3 length equals 16 residues. Trimming stripped 3 bases from V and 2 bases from J, with 14 bases between. In DNA form, the CDR3 reads TGTGCCAGCAGCTTGGAGGTTGGTGTGGGCAATCAGCCCCAGCATTTT. This encodes CASSLEVGVGNQPQHF.

The CDR3 sequence is CASSAGTSGSGTDTQYF. The CDR3 DNA reads as TGTGCCAGCTCAGCCGGGACTAGCGGGAGTGGCACAGATACGCAGTATTTT. The gene calls are TRBV18 and TRBJ2-3; 14 bases align to TRBD2. J gave up 1 base and V 5 bases, and 5 bases lay outside the gene matches. The CDR3 has 17 residues. Germline CDR1 KGHSH, CDR2 LQKENI.

This chain links TRBV7-2 with TRBJ2-5; 7 positions agree with TRBD2. The CDR3 spans 14 residues. Germline V gene lookup returns CDR1 SGHTA and CDR2 FQGNSA. V gave up 6 bases and J gave up 5 bases; unmatched junction bases: 9. The CDR3 spells CASSTGVAGETQYF. CDR3 DNA sequence: TGTGCCAGCAGTACCGGGGTAGCGGGTGAGACCCAGTACTTC.

V is TRBV4-3 and J is TRBJ2-6, with a possible D match to TRBD2 (6 bases). Germline V lookup: CDR1 LGHNA, CDR2 YSLEER. Trimming removed 4 bases at V and 1 base at J, with 14 bases between. This CDR3 spans 17 amino acids. In DNA, the CDR3 is TGCGCCAGCAGCCTACAATTCGGGGGTTCTGGGGCCAACGTCCTGACTTTC. Amino acid sequence: CASSLQFGGSGANVLTF.

This chain joins TRBV9 and TRBJ1-1; 7 nucleotides align to TRBD1. V trimming: 5 bases; J trimming: 3 bases; junction bases outside the gene matches: 10. CDR1 is SGDLS, CDR2 YYNGEE, per germline. This CDR3 spans 15 amino acids. For the CDR3, the DNA is TGTGCCAGCAGTAACCGGGACAGAGTCTACACTGAAGCTTTCTTT. This translates into CASSNRDRVYTEAFF.

This chain uses TRBV28 with TRBJ1-5; possibly TRBD1 for D (6 bases). The CDR3 extends over 14 amino acids. The V gene lost 5 bases and the J gene lost 7 bases, with 15 bases spanning the gap. The germline CDR1 and CDR2 sequences are MDHEN and SYDVKM. The CDR3 is CASSQGGRGQPQHF. Here the CDR3 DNA reads TGTGCCAGCAGTCAAGGGGGAAGGGGGCAGCCCCAGCATTTT.